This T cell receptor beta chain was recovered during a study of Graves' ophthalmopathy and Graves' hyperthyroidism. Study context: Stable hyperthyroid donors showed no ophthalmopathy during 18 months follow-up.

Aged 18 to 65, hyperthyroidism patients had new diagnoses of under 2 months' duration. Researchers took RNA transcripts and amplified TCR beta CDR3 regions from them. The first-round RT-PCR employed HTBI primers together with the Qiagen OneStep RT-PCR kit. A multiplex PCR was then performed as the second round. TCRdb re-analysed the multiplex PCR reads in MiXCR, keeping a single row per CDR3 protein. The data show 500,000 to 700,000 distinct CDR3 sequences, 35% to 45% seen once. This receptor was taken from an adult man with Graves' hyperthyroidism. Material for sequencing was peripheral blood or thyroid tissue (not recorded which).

This chain's CDR3 is CAISEGQGFYYGYTF. CDR3 DNA sequence: TGTGCCATCAGTGAAGGGCAGGGGTTTTACTATGGCTACACCTTC. The chain joins TRBV10-3 to TRBJ1-2; TRBD1 might be the D (6 bases). Trimming cost V 3 bases and J 3 bases, with 14 bases left between them. CDR1 is ENHRY, CDR2 SYGVKD, per germline. The CDR3 is made up of 15 amino acids.